This T cell receptor (beta chain) was profiled in a study of T cell changes during pregnancy in multiple sclerosis. CDR1 and CDR2 from the germline V gene are SNHLY and FYNNEI. The CDR3 contains 13 residues. Trimming left V 5 bases short and J 6 bases short, with 13 bases between. The repertoire was sequenced with immunoSEQ multiplex PCR; TCRdb's copy has only in-frame clones and lacks some. The sample has 100,000 or so clones, approximately 90% seen once. The sequence was obtained from a female donor with multiple sclerosis, enrolled in a pregnancy study. The sequenced sample was peripheral blood, obtained after pregnancy. The chain links TRBV2 to TRBJ1-1, with D unclear. The CDR3 sequence is CASSRPGWSEAFF. The CDR3 region has the DNA TGTGCCAGCAGTCGACCCGGGTGGTCTGAAGCTTTCTTT.